This TCR beta chain stems from a study of blood T cell repertoires in COVID-19 (TCRdb year 2020). Broadly, across the study: Collaborator samples came from the United States, Italy and Spain and covered acute and convalescent phases of COVID-19. The prospective study material was composed of cDNA or gDNA derived from T cells, B-cell-depleted T cells, or PBMCs. Subjects who had been exposed to COVID-19, were actively infected with it, or had recovered from it provided the deeply sampled blood TCRbeta repertoires that made up the dataset. The repertoires were made available in a free public database intended to serve as a resource for research on the immune response to SARS-CoV-2. The samples were drawn from two sources: the first 160 participants of the ongoing ImmuneRACE study, and some 1,300 subjects contributed by 6 global collaborators. A de-identified subject ID, COVID-19 status, age in years and sex were almost always included in the sample metadata. Where available, HLA class I and class II types were taken from metadata supplied by the sample provider and were not determined by assay-based typing.

A remark on this clone: Its antigen is currently not known. No much larger clonotype is one base removed from it; base qualities were not supplied.

Each collaborating institution followed its own protocols to collect whole blood in K2EDTA tubes. For TCRbeta analysis, collaborator samples were shipped as frozen whole blood, as isolated PBMCs, or as DNA extracted from either sample type. Overall study results and their limits: How much clinical and demographic metadata was included differed by source and by participant, and the metadata was provided uncurated.

TCRbeta CDR3 regions were amplified from genomic DNA using the immunoSEQ Assay, a bias-controlled multiplex PCR. The authors' pipeline ran thus. Nucleated cell counts per sample were estimated from amplification of reference gene primers within the assay. Sequence reads were collapsed and filtered to measure the absolute abundance of every unique TCRbeta CDR3 rearrangement. For each sample, productive Simpson clonality was calculated as the square root of Simpson's diversity index across productive rearrangements. TCRdb obtained this table from immuneACCESS and retained in-frame rearrangements with V and J assigned. These tables miss some clones; where compared with another copy, unresolved V genes account for less than half of the shortfall, and the remainder is unexplained. V, J and clone size derive from that table, while D and trimming were established from the DNA sequence. The table for this sample lists 200,000 to 250,000 clones; more than 80% of them were counted only once. The ten largest clonotypes hold about 9.4% of the sample.

In the germline V gene, CDR1 corresponds to SGHDT and CDR2 to YYEEEE. The CDR3 covers 14 residues, taking in both the cysteine and the phenylalanine. The DNA shown is the 42-base CDR3, in frame from base 1. Trimmed from V: 1 base; trimmed from J: 7 bases; junction bases lacking a gene match: 4. Sequencing was performed on peripheral blood. The chain is made from TRBV5-6 and TRBJ1-4; 7 junctional bases match TRBD1. This TCR came from a woman of 80 years or more with acute or convalescent COVID-19. This receptor has the CDR3 CASSLRQGGEKLFF. The nucleotides are TGTGCCAGCAGCTTGCGACAGGGTGGTGAAAAACTGTTTTTT.